These 25 T cell receptor beta chains were sequenced from one sample in a study of blood T cell repertoires in COVID-19 (dated by TCRdb to 2018 to 2020). Library preparation was by the immunoSEQ multiplex PCR assay. TCRdb retrieved this table from immuneACCESS and kept in-frame rearrangements only. Not all clones are present; in checked studies, unresolved V genes account for under half, and no reason is known for the remainder. The sample table shows around 300,000 clones, and roughly 89% are seen once. The top ten constitute 2% to 2.5% of the sample. Sequenced material: peripheral blood. Receptors were obtained from a man between 50 and 59 years old with acute or convalescent COVID-19.

CDR3 amino acids: CASSLFDGGGTRTDTQYF. For the CDR3, the DNA is TGCGCCAGCAGCCTTTTCGATGGGGGGGGGACCCGCACAGATACGCAGTATTTT. The V call is TRBV4-1, the J call TRBJ2-3; 7 positions match TRBD2. The V and J ends lost 4 bases and 1 base, in that order; junction bases with no gene match: 14. The germline gives CDR1 MGHRA, CDR2 YSYEKL. The CDR3 sequence is 18 residues long.

The chain links TRBV30 to TRBJ1-6; 7 bases agree with TRBD1. Germline assignment: CDR1 GTSNPN and CDR2 SVGIG (reference sequence). Unmatched junction bases numbered 6, after V lost 4 bases and J lost 6 bases. The CDR3 is made up of 14 amino acids. CDR3 loop: CAWKSTGVNSPLHF. The CDR3 region has the DNA TGTGCCTGGAAGAGTACAGGGGTTAATTCACCCCTCCACTTT.

This chain links TRBV30 with TRBJ2-7; 10 nucleotides agree with TRBD1. Germline lookup yields CDR1 GTSNPN and CDR2 SVGIG (reference sequence). The junction had 8 bases not matched to a gene; V was cut back by 2 bases and J by 4 bases. The CDR3 totals 15 residues. The CDR3 loop is CAWSSPTGGFYEQYF. In DNA form, the CDR3 reads TGTGCCTGGAGTAGCCCGACAGGGGGCTTTTACGAGCAGTACTTC.

This chain connects TRBV7-3 to TRBJ1-2, with 10 bases matching TRBD1. Germline V gene data show CDR1 as SGHTA and CDR2 as FQGTGA. The CDR3 contains 14 residues. V shed 6 bases, J shed 7 bases, and the junction held 8 bases outside the gene matches. CDR3 loop: CASSPTGGAGGYTF. CDR3 nucleotide sequence: TGTGCCAGCAGTCCGACAGGGGGCGCGGGTGGCTACACCTTC.

This clone occurred once. The rearrangement links TRBV6-1 to TRBJ2-3; a possible D gene is TRBD2 (6 bases). The germline V gene encodes CDR1 MNHNS and CDR2 SASEGT. The CDR3 is 16 amino acids. Between the trimmed V and J ends, which lost 3 bases and 1 base, there was a span of 14 bases. CDR3 sequence reads: CASSDPGGEGTDTQYF. The CDR3 nucleotides read TGTGCCAGCAGTGATCCAGGAGGGGAGGGCACAGATACGCAGTATTTT.

The chain combines TRBV6-6 with TRBJ1-6; a possible D gene is TRBD1 (5 bases). Trimming cost V 2 bases and J 10 bases, with 12 bases left between them. CDR1 is MNHNY, CDR2 SVGAGI, per germline (reference sequence). The CDR3 length is 14 residues. CDR3 residues: CASSYGQRSSPLHF. For the CDR3, the DNA is TGTGCCAGCAGTTACGGACAACGTAGCTCACCCCTCCACTTT.

This chain connects TRBV19 to TRBJ2-2, with 7 nucleotides matching TRBD2. Germline CDR1 and CDR2: LNHDA and SQIVND (reference sequence). V dropped 4 bases and J dropped 4; count of bases not matched to a gene: 9. This CDR3 comprises 16 residues. In nucleotides, the CDR3 is TGTGCCAGTAGTAAGCTTCGGGGGAGGGGCACCGGGGAGCTGTTTTTT. Its translation is CASSKLRGRGTGELFF. The complete variable domain, with remaining parts taken from reference TRBV19 and TRBJ2-2, reads DGGITQSPKYLFRKEGQNVTLSCEQNLNHDAMYWYRQDPGQGLRLIYYSQIVNDFQKGDIAEGYSVSREKKESFPLTVTSAQKNPTAFYLCASSKLRGRGTGELFFGEGSRLTVL.

CDR3 amino acids: CSVGRDNEQFF. The CDR3 DNA is TGCAGCGTTGGTCGGGACAATGAGCAGTTCTTC. The rearrangement uses TRBV29-1 and TRBJ2-1, with no clear D. CDR3 length: 11 residues. Germline V gene sequence: CDR1 SQVTM, CDR2 ANQGSEA. V lost 4 bases and J 5 bases, leaving 6 bases between the germline ends.

The J gene is TRBJ2-1, the V gene TRBV11-2, with TRBD2 matching over 9 bases. The CDR3 contains 16 residues. CDR1 SGHAT and CDR2 FQNNGV come from the germline V gene. V gave up 4 bases and J gave up 7 bases; unmatched junction bases: 11. CDR3 DNA: TGTGCCAGCAGCTACGAAGGACTAGCGAGGGAGAATGAGCAGTTCTTC. It codes for CASSYEGLARENEQFF.

This clone was recorded a few times. The genes are TRBV19 and TRBJ1-1; TRBD1 aligns across 12 bases. CDR3 length equals 15 residues. CDR1 and CDR2 (germline): LNHDA, SQIVND (reference sequence). V lost 4 bases and J lost 4; bases outside the gene matches: 4. The CDR3 spells CASSTRDRGRTEAFF. CDR3 nucleotides: TGTGCCAGTAGTACCCGGGACAGGGGGCGCACTGAAGCTTTCTTT.

The chain carries TRBV5-5 and TRBJ2-1; TRBD1 aligns across 8 bases. V lost 0 bases, J lost 12 bases, and 11 bases stayed unmatched. Germline V gene lookup returns CDR1 SGHKS and CDR2 YYEKEE (reference sequence). There are 15 residues in the CDR3. This CDR3 reads CASSLVGGQVIGQFF. DNA for the CDR3: TGTGCCAGCAGCTTGGTCGGGGGACAGGTGATCGGGCAGTTCTTC.

The chain links TRBV10-1 to TRBJ1-5, with TRBD1 matching 10 bases. The V and J ends lost 7 bases and 5 bases, in that order; junction bases with no gene match: 2. Germline V lookup: CDR1 WNHNN, CDR2 SYGVQD (reference sequence). This CDR3 spans 13 amino acids. The CDR3 DNA follows: TGCGCCAGCATAGGACAGGGGGATCAGCCCCAGCATTTT. Protein sequence: CASIGQGDQPQHF.

The chain has TRBV5-4 and TRBJ1-2, with 8 bases matching TRBD1. The CDR3 is 13 residues long. J was trimmed by 8 bases and V by 4 bases; bases with no gene match: 7. Germline V CDR1 and CDR2: SGHNT, YYREEE (reference sequence). CDR3 protein: CASSRDRFGGYTF. CDR3 nucleotides: TGTGCCAGCAGCCGGGACAGGTTCGGCGGCTACACCTTC.

The chain combines TRBV5-4 with TRBJ2-3; 8 bases map to TRBD2. The germline CDR1 and CDR2 sequences are SGHNT and YYREEE (reference sequence). V shed 1 base and J 0 bases; nucleotides not matched to a gene: 4. The CDR3 spans 16 residues. CDR3 sequence: CASSLPKRGSTDTQYF. The DNA for the CDR3 is TGTGCCAGCAGCTTGCCCAAGCGGGGGAGCACAGATACGCAGTATTTT.

The chain combines TRBV7-8 with TRBJ2-7, with D possibly matching TRBD2 (5 bases). CDR1 is SGHVS and CDR2 is FQNEAQ in the germline V gene. There are 17 residues in the CDR3. Between the trimmed V and J ends, which lost 1 base and 7 bases, there was a span of 23 bases. CDR3 residues: CASSLVSADGGVREQYF. In DNA, the CDR3 is TGTGCCAGCAGCTTAGTTTCCGCGGACGGAGGTGTGAGGGAGCAGTACTTC.

A remark on this clone: The same CDR3 also results from other DNA sequences found in this sample. J is TRBJ1-1 and V is TRBV18; maybe TRBD1 (5 bases). V lost 3 bases to trimming and J lost 1 base, with 6 bases between them. CDR1 KGHSH and CDR2 LQKENI come from the germline V gene. The CDR3 runs 13 residues. Here the CDR3 DNA reads TGTGCCAGCTCACCTCAGGGGAACACTGAAGCTTTCTTT. Translating gives CASSPQGNTEAFF.

This rearrangement joins TRBV18 to TRBJ1-4; D possibly corresponds to TRBD1 (6 bases). The CDR3 runs to 16 residues. Germline-derived CDR1 and CDR2 are KGHSH and LQKENI. The V end lost 6 bases, the J end lost 3 bases, and 17 bases lay between the germline ends. The CDR3 sequence: CASSPQGPGSNEKLFF. The CDR3 coding sequence is TGTGCCAGCTCGCCCCAGGGGCCAGGCTCTAATGAAAAACTGTTTTTT.

The V and J genes are TRBV6-6 and TRBJ2-7; possibly TRBD1 for D (6 bases). CDR3 length equals 13 residues. Trimming cost V 6 bases and J 5 bases, with 14 bases left between them. The germline V gene has CDR1 MNHNY and CDR2 SVGAGI (reference sequence). The CDR3 region has the DNA TGTGCCAGCAGCCCTACAGGGTTCGACGAGCAGTACTTC. Its protein product is CASSPTGFDEQYF.

This clone was found many times. This chain links TRBV5-1 with TRBJ2-7; D perhaps matches TRBD2 (5 bases). V was pared by 10 bases and J by 3 bases, with 11 bases between. Per germline, CDR1 SGHRS and CDR2 YFSETQ. The CDR3 loop spans 11 amino acids. The CDR3 is CASGRGYEQYF. In nucleotides, the CDR3 is TGCGCCTCCGGACGGGGCTACGAGCAGTACTTC.

The V and J genes are TRBV4-2 and TRBJ2-7, with a possible D match to TRBD1 (5 bases). V lost 1 base, J lost 2 bases, and 9 bases lay in between. The CDR3 consists of 14 residues. The germline gives CDR1 LGHNA, CDR2 YNFKEQ. The CDR3 reads CASSQGQPTYEQYF. The CDR3 bases are TGTGCCAGCAGCCAAGGACAGCCAACCTACGAGCAGTACTTC.

This rearrangement joins TRBV30 to TRBJ1-2, with 7 bases identical to TRBD1. Looked up from germline, CDR1 is GTSNPN and CDR2 is SVGIG (reference sequence). V lost 2 bases to trimming and J lost 4 bases; unmatched junction nucleotides: 7. The CDR3 spans 14 residues. CDR3 loop: CAWSYRGSLYGYTF. In nucleotides, the CDR3 is TGTGCCTGGAGTTACAGGGGTTCCCTCTATGGCTACACCTTC.

The chain uses TRBV5-5 and TRBJ2-2; D possibly corresponds to TRBD1 (5 bases). The CDR3 runs to 16 residues. V lost 0 bases and J lost 0, with 9 bases in between. Germline-derived CDR1 and CDR2 are SGHKS and YYEKEE (reference sequence). The CDR3 reads CASSLAAGTNTGELFF. CDR3 nucleotides: TGTGCCAGCAGCTTGGCCGCAGGGACGAACACCGGGGAGCTGTTTTTT.

The table lists this clone with a few counts. The rearrangement uses TRBV6-5 and TRBJ1-5; D ambiguous. Per the germline V gene, CDR1 is MNHEY and CDR2 is SVGAGI. V gave up 5 bases and J gave up 8 bases, with 13 bases separating them. The CDR3 extends over 13 amino acids. Here the CDR3 reads CASSLDRVEPQHF. The CDR3 DNA is TGTGCCAGCAGTCTCGACCGGGTTGAGCCCCAGCATTTT.

The chain combines TRBV10-1 with TRBJ2-7; D perhaps matches TRBD1 (6 bases). The V and J ends lost 3 bases and 3 bases respectively, with 12 bases between them. From germline, CDR1 is WNHNN and CDR2 SYGVQD (reference sequence). The CDR3 covers 14 residues. As DNA, the CDR3 is TGCGCCAGCAGTGAAGGGGGTTTTTTCTACGAGCAGTACTTC. Protein: CASSEGGFFYEQYF.

The rearrangement uses TRBV11-3 and TRBJ2-3, with 8 bases fitting TRBD1. Germline V gene sequence: CDR1 SGHNT, CDR2 YENEEA. The V segment lost 3 bases and the J segment 2 bases; nucleotides outside the gene matches: 4. The CDR3 is made up of 15 amino acids. CDR3 residues: CASSLRQGNTDTQYF. CDR3 nucleotides: TGTGCCAGCAGCTTGAGACAGGGGAACACAGATACGCAGTATTTT.